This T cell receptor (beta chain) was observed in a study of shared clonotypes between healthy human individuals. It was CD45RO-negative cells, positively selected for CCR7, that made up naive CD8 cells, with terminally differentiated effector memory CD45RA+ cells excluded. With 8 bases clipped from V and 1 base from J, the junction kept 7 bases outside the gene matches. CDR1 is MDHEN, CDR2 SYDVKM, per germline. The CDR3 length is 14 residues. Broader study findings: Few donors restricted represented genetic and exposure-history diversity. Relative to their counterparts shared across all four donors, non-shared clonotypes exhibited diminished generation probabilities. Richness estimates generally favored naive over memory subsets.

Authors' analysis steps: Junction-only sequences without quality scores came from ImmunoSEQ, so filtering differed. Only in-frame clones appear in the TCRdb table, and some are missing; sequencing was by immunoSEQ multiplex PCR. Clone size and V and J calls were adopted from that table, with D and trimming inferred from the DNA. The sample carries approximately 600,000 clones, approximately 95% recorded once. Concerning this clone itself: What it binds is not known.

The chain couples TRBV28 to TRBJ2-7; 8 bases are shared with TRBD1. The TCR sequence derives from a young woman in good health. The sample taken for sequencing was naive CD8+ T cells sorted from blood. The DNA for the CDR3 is TGTGCCAGCGAACTGACAGGGGAGTCCTACGAGCAGTACTTC. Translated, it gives CASELTGESYEQYF.